The clone carrying this T cell receptor beta chain was counted only a few times. Its cognate antigen is unknown. One entry per CDR3 protein, called by TCRdb with MiXCR from the reads. Seen here are 200,000 to 300,000 distinct CDR3 sequences, around 13% observed once, and the top ten hold 8.8%. These data come from a study of T cell repertoires in cytomegalovirus infection. Study as a whole: The public TCR beta signatures pointed to both CMV infection and matching HLA type. Overall study findings and caveats: In two of eight donors, the top clonotype was HLA-C-restricted CMV-specific. Frequencies of public TCR beta families were cumulated, and this identified carriers of CMV plus the relevant HLA.

This CDR3 has 13 residues. The germline CDR1 and CDR2 sequences are SNHLY and FYNNEI. The ends were cut back, 3 bases at V and 9 bases at J, with 12 bases in the middle. The TCR comes from a human donor in good health (CMV status not recorded). Some clones in this sample may be carry-over from other donors' samples. Sequencing used PBMCs. The J gene is TRBJ2-4, the V gene TRBV2; no clear D. CDR3 sequence (DNA): TGTGCCAGCAGTGATAACGGCAAGCTCATTCAGTACTTC. It is translated as CASSDNGKLIQYF.